The present T cell receptor beta chain was sequenced within a study of T-cell reconstitution after alpha-beta-depleted transplantation in children. Unique molecular identifiers were incorporated during preparation of the TCRbeta library. TCRdb re-called the PCR reads through MiXCR, storing one row per CDR3 protein. Of roughly 280,000 distinct CDR3 sequences in the sample, about 9.9% are singletons; the top ten hold roughly a quarter. This clonotype was detected ten times or more. V dropped 2 bases and J dropped 5; count of bases not matched to a gene: 5. CDR1 is SGHTA, CDR2 FQGNSA, per germline. This CDR3 contains 15 residues.

The origin of this receptor is a male patient between 2 and 10 years old who had a stem cell transplant for chronic granulomatous disease, so the T cells may come from the graft donor. The input for sequencing was peripheral blood, taken 180 days after TCRalphabeta/CD19-depleted stem cell transplant. The rearrangement uses TRBV7-2 and TRBJ2-3; TRBD1 matches at 9 bases. The CDR3 nucleotides are TGTGCCAGCAGCTTACGGGGACAGGGAAGAGATACGCAGTATTTT. Translating gives CASSLRGQGRDTQYF.